This T cell receptor beta chain emerged from a study of CD8+ T cells in alopecia areata. About the study: Tofacitinib treatment spanned 6 to 18 months, with 6 months off drug afterward. The study, taken as a whole, reports: Scalp samples also yield sequences from resident alphabeta T cells of normal skin. Having one nonresponder leaves uncertain how baseline CD8+ expansion relates to response.

It was cDNA, reverse transcribed from extracted RNA, that served as the sequencing template. Method: immunoSEQ multiplex PCR; TCRdb's copy keeps in-frame clones and lacks some. The table shows 90,000 to 100,000 clones, with 60% to 75% occurring only once. A word on this clone: No antigen is known for it.

CDR3 length equals 15 residues. CDR1 and CDR2 from the germline V gene are MNHEY and SMNVEV (reference sequence). Trimming took 6 bases from V and 8 from J; bases not matched to a gene: 13. Treatment meaning: oral pan-JAK inhibitor, 5-10 mg twice daily. Alopecia areata patients gave lesional scalp punch biopsies and peripheral blood samples. Sequenced material: CD8+ T cells sorted from blood, taken at week 4, from a patient treated with tofacitinib. The TCR comes from a human donor with alopecia areata. The chain couples TRBV27 to TRBJ1-2; 9 nucleotides line up with TRBD1. As DNA, the CDR3 is TGTGCCAGCAGAGAAACAGGGGGCGAAGGTAGGGGCTACACCTTC. It translates to CASRETGGEGRGYTF.